This T cell receptor (beta chain) emerged from a study of cytomegalovirus exposure and HLA in healthy donors. Study conclusions and caveats: In vitro testing confirmed three CMV-associated chains as specific for CMV antigens. Other equally common chains were less clonally expanded than HLA-associated TCR beta chains, a later analysis showed. TCR beta V- and J-gene trimming was later associated with a missense DCLRE1C variant. With further analysis later on, most CMV-associated TCR beta chains appeared HLA-restricted.

The CDR3 runs to 15 residues. V shed 4 bases, J shed 2 bases, and the junction held 4 bases outside the gene matches. In germline, CDR1 is LGHNA, CDR2 YNFKEQ. Amplification used 60 Vbeta primers and 13 Jbeta primers. Sequencing used immunoSEQ multiplex PCR; TCRdb keeps in-frame clones, though not all of them. The sample shows under 250,000 clones, about 78% of them seen only once. With regard to this clone: Its target is unknown.

The TCR comes from a woman under 40 in good health and CMV-seronegative. The specimen was PBMCs. J is TRBJ2-1 and V is TRBV4-2; 8 nucleotides align to TRBD2. The CDR3 nucleotides are TGTGCCAGCAGCCTATCACTAGCGGCCTACAATGAGCAGTTCTTC. It is translated as CASSLSLAAYNEQFF.